Below are 5 T cell receptor beta chains sequenced from a single sample in a study of blood T cell repertoires in COVID-19. The table came from immunoSEQ multiplex PCR; TCRdb's copy has only in-frame clones and leaves some out. In the table there are 150,000 to 200,000 clones, under 90% of which are singletons. Input material: peripheral blood. These receptors all stem from a person between 65 and 80 years old with COVID-19, enrolled during active disease.

CDR3 bases: TGTGCCAGCTCATCATCGACTCCTGCCGAATCACCCCTCCACTTT. This translates into CASSSSTPAESPLHF. This rearrangement joins TRBV18 to TRBJ1-6; D remains unclear. CDR1 and CDR2 (germline): KGHSH, LQKENI. The CDR3 totals 15 residues. Trimming took off 5 bases at V and 10 bases at J, with 18 bases between the two ends.

The chain has TRBV5-1 and TRBJ2-5, with TRBD2 identical over 15 bases. Germline lookup yields CDR1 SGHRS and CDR2 YFSETQ. Trimming at V came to 7 bases and at J to 7 bases, leaving 5 bases not matched to a gene. This CDR3 is built from 14 residues. The CDR3 protein is CASASGLAGGTQYF. In DNA, the CDR3 is TGCGCCAGCGCCTCGGGACTAGCGGGAGGGACCCAGTACTTC.

The gene calls are TRBV4-3 and TRBJ1-3; D gene uncertain. This CDR3 is 14 amino acids long. CDR1 is LGHNA, CDR2 YSLEER, per germline. V dropped 2 bases and J dropped 0 bases, with 5 bases sitting between them. As DNA, the CDR3 is TGCGCCAGCAGCCAAAGCATCTCTGGAAACACCATATATTTT. Translating it yields CASSQSISGNTIYF.

This rearrangement joins TRBV5-4 to TRBJ2-2; TRBD2 agrees at 15 bases. Germline loops: CDR1 SGHNT, CDR2 YYREEE (reference sequence). V gave up 0 bases and J gave up 5 bases; unmatched junction bases: 2. CDR3 length: 17 residues. The CDR3 region is CASSLAGLAGGTGELFF. The CDR3 DNA sequence: TGTGCCAGCAGCTTGGCGGGACTAGCGGGAGGAACCGGGGAGCTGTTTTTT.

This clone was recorded once. The chain employs TRBV19 and TRBJ1-2; 8 bases are shared with TRBD1. CDR3 length equals 15 residues. Germline-derived CDR1 and CDR2 are LNHDA and SQIVND (reference sequence). V lost 5 bases, J lost 6 bases, and 11 bases stayed unmatched. CDR3 sequence reads: CASSLPRQGSNGYTF. In DNA form, the CDR3 reads TGTGCCAGTAGTCTACCCCGACAGGGGAGTAATGGCTACACCTTC.